The present entry profiles one T cell receptor (beta chain) with its context. The data are from a study of blood T cell repertoires in COVID-19. Assay used: immunoSEQ multiplex PCR; TCRdb lists only in-frame clones, some missing. Of around 80,000 clones in the sample, about 80% were seen once. The J segment lost 4 bases and the V segment lost 3 bases, leaving 8 bases of the junction unmatched. Germline CDR1 reads SGHTA; CDR2 reads FQGNSA. This CDR3 has 15 residues. This TCR came from a woman aged 70-85 years with acute or convalescent COVID-19. Sequencing was performed on peripheral blood. The rearrangement links TRBV7-2 to TRBJ1-1, with 7 bases matching TRBD1. Here the CDR3 reads CASSFTTGQGTEAFF. The CDR3 region has the DNA TGTGCCAGCAGCTTTACGACAGGGCAGGGCACTGAAGCTTTCTTT.